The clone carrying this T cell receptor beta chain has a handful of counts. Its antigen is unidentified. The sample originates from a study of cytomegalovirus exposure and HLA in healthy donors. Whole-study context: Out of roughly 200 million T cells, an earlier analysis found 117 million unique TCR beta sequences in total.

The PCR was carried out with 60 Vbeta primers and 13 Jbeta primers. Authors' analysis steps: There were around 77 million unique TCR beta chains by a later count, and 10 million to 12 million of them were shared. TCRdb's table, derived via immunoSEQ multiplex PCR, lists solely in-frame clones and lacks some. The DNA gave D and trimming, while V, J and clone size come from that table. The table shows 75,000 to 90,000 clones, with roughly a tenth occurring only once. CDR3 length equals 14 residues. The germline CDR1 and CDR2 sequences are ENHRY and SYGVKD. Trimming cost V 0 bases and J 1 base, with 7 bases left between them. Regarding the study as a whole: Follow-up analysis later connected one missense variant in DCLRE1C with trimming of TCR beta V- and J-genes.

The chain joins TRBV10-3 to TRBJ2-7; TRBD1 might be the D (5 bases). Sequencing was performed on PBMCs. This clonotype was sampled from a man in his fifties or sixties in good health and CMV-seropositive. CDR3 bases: TGTGCCATCAGTGAGTCCAGGGATTCCTACGAGCAGTACTTC. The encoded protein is CAISESRDSYEQYF.